This T cell receptor beta chain was captured in a study of blood T cell repertoires in COVID-19. Study-wide context: PBMCs, B-cell-depleted T cells, or T cells provided the cDNA or gDNA that made up the material.

Germline V gene data show CDR1 as LGHDT and CDR2 as YNNKEL (reference sequence). V dropped 0 bases and J dropped 8 bases, with 13 bases sitting between them. CDR3 size: 14 residues. TCRdb keeps only in-frame clones here, not all; method: immunoSEQ multiplex PCR. Found here are 50,000 to 70,000 clones, approximately 70% of them singletons; the top ten hold 51%. Those designated as exposed participants met a COVID-19 case within 2 weeks before study entry. The TCR sequence derives from an older woman who had been exposed to COVID-19. This rearrangement joins TRBV3-1 (or the pseudogene TRBV3-2) to TRBJ1-2; D uncertain. Specimen: PBMCs or T cells enriched from blood (not recorded which). CDR3 residues: CASSQEFGRGGYTF. CDR3 sequence (DNA): TGTGCCAGCAGCCAAGAGTTTGGTAGAGGAGGCTACACCTTC.